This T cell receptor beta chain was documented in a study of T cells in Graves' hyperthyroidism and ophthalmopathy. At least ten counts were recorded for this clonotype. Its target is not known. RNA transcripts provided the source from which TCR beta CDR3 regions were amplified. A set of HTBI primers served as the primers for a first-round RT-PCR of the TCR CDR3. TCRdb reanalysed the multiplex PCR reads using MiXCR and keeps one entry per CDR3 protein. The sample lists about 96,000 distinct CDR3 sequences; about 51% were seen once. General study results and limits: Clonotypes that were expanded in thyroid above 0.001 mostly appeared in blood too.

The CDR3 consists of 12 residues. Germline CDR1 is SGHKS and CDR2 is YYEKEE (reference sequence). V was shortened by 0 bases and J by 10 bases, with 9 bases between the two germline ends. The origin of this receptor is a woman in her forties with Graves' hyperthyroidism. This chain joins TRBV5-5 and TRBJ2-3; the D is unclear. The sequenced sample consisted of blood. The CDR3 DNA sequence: TGTGCCAGCAGCTTGGCGGTCTCGGCGCAGTATTTT. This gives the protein CASSLAVSAQYF. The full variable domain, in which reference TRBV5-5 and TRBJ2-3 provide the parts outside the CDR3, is DAGVTQSPTHLIKTRGQQVTLRCSPISGHKSVSWYQQVLGQGPQFIFQYYEKEERGRGNFPDRFSARQFPNYSSELNVNALLLGDSALYLCASSLAVSAQYFGPGTRLTVL.